The TCR beta chain under discussion was sequenced for a study of T cells in Graves' hyperthyroidism and ophthalmopathy. Study-level background: Peripheral blood was taken when the disease was first diagnosed, before any treatment began. General study results and limits: Ophthalmopathy and stable hyperthyroidism were separated by a 13 V-J model.

TCR beta CDR3 regions were amplified from RNA transcripts. In the first-round RT-PCR of the TCR CDR3, the HTBI primer set was used. One entry per CDR3 protein, called by TCRdb with MiXCR from the multiplex PCR reads. This table has 620,000 or so distinct CDR3 sequences, roughly 14% appearing once. The CDR3 contains 17 residues. The V gene lost 7 bases and the J gene lost 1 base, with 19 bases spanning the gap. Germline V gene sequence: CDR1 LNHDA, CDR2 SQIVND (reference sequence). Uncontrolled infection, other autoimmune disease, pregnancy and lactation each barred patients from inclusion. This clonotype occurred a few times. The antigen is unknown.

Sequencing used blood. This clonotype was sampled from a woman aged 45-60 years with Graves' ophthalmopathy. The chain recombines TRBV19 with TRBJ2-2, with D perhaps being TRBD1 or TRBD2 (7 bases each). This chain's CDR3 is CASIRGGGTVNTGELFF. CDR3 DNA sequence: TGTGCCAGTATCCGCGGGGGAGGGACAGTGAACACCGGGGAGCTGTTTTTT. Based on the CDR3 plus reference TRBV19 and TRBJ2-2, the full variable domain is DGGITQSPKYLFRKEGQNVTLSCEQNLNHDAMYWYRQDPGQGLRLIYYSQIVNDFQKGDIAEGYSVSREKKESFPLTVTSAQKNPTAFYLCASIRGGGTVNTGELFFGEGSRLTVL.